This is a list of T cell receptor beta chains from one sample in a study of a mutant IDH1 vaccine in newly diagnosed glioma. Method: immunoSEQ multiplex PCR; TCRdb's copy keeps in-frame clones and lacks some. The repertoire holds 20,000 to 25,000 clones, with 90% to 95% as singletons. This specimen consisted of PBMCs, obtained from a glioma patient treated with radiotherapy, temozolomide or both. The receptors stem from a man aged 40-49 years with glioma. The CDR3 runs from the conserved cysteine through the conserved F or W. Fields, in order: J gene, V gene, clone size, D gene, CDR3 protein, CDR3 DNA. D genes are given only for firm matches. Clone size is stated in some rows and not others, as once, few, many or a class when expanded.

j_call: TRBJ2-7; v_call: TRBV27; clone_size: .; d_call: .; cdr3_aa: CASTFLGRPHEQYF; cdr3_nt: TGTGCCAGCACCTTCCTTGGGCGGCCGCACGAGCAGTACTTC
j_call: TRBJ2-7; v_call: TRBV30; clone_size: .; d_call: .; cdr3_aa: CAWSVLGLQYEQYF; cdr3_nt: TGTGCCTGGAGTGTATTGGGGCTCCAGTACGAGCAGTACTTC
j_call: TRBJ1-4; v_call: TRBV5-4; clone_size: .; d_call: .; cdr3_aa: CASSSGPRNEKLFF; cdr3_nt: TGTGCCAGCAGCTCGGGACCGAGGAATGAAAAACTGTTTTTT
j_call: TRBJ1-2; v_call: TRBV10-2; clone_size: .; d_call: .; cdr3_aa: CASTPGLANYGYTF; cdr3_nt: TGCGCCAGCACCCCAGGTCTAGCTAACTATGGCTACACCTTC
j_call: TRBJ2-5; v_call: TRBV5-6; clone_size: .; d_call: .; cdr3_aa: CASSLKVATEGETQYF; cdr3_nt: TGTGCCAGCAGCTTGAAAGTAGCCACGGAGGGGGAGACCCAGTACTTC
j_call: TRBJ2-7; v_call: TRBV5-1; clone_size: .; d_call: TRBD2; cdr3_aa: CANFPSGSTYEQYF; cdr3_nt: TGCGCCAACTTTCCTAGCGGGAGTACCTACGAGCAGTACTTC
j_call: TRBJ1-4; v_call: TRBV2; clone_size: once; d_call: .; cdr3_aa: CASSTGRKLFF; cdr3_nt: TGTGCCAGTTCGACAGGTCGGAAACTGTTTTTT
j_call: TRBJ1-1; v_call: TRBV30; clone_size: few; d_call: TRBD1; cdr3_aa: CAWGTGESPYPDEAFF; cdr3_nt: TGTGCCTGGGGGACAGGGGAATCCCCTTATCCGGATGAAGCTTTCTTT
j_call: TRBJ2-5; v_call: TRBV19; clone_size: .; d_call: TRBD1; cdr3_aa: CASRSPGGAGETQYF; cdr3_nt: TGTGCCAGTAGGAGCCCAGGGGGCGCAGGAGAGACCCAGTACTTC
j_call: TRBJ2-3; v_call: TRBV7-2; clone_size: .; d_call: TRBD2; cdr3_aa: CASISTPGGAADTQYF; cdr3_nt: TGTGCCAGCATCTCCACACCCGGGGGGGCGGCAGATACGCAGTATTTT
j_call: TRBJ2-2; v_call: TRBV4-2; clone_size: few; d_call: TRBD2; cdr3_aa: CASSQGESSGRLNTGELFF; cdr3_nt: TGTGCCAGCAGCCAAGGAGAGTCTAGCGGGCGGTTGAACACCGGGGAGCTGTTTTTT
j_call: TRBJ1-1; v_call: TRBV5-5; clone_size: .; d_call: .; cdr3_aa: CASSFSDGNTEAFF; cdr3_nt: TGTGCCAGCAGCTTCTCGGACGGGAACACTGAAGCTTTCTTT
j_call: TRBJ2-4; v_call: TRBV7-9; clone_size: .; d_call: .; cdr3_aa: CASSLESRENIQYF; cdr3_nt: TGTGCCAGCAGCTTAGAATCGAGAGAAAACATTCAGTACTTC
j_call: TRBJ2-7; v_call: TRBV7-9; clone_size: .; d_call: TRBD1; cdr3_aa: CASSYRTGVDEQYF; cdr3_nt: TGTGCCAGCAGTTACCGGACAGGGGTAGACGAGCAGTACTTC
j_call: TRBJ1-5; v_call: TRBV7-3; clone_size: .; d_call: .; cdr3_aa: CASSLVQGAKVTWVSNQPQHF; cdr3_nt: TGTGCCAGCAGCTTAGTGCAGGGCGCGAAAGTTACTTGGGTCAGCAATCAGCCCCAGCATTTT
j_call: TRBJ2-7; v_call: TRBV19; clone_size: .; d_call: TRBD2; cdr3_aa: CASSIKAPAGVTEQYF; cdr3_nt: TGTGCCAGTAGTATTAAGGCGCCAGCGGGGGTTACCGAGCAGTACTTC
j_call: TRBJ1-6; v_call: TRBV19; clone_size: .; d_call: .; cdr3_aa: CASSNRQSSSPLHF; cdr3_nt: TGTGCCAGTAGTAATAGACAGTCGAGTTCACCCCTCCACTTT
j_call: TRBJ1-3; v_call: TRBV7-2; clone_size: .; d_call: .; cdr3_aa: CASSLGGAGNTIYF; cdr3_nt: TGTGCCAGCAGCTTAGGAGGGGCTGGAAACACCATATATTTT
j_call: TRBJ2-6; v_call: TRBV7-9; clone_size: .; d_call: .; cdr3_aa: CASSSTLLKTGIGANVLTF; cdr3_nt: TGTGCCAGCAGCTCAACCCTCCTAAAGACAGGCATTGGGGCCAACGTCCTGACTTTC
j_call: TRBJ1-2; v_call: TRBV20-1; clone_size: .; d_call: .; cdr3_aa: CSAADGYGYTF; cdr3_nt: TGCAGTGCCGCCGACGGCTATGGCTACACCTTC
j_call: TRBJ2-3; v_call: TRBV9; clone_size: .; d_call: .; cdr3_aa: CASSDPGLAGDTQYF; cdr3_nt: TGTGCCAGCAGCGACCCGGGACTGGCCGGGGATACGCAGTATTTT
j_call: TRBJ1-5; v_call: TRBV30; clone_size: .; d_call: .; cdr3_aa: CAWSRGTHSNQPQHF; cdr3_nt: TGTGCCTGGAGTCGCGGGACTCATAGCAATCAGCCCCAGCATTTT
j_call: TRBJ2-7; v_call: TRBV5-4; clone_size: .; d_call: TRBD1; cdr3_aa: CASSSKTGVAYEQYF; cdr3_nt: TGTGCCAGCAGCTCCAAAACAGGGGTCGCCTACGAGCAGTACTTC
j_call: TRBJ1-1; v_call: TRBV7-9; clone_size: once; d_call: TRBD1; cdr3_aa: CASSIGTGIAFF; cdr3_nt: TGTGCCAGCAGCATAGGGACAGGGATAGCTTTCTTT
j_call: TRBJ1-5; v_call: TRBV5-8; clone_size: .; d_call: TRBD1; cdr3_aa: CASSYTGGNQPQHF; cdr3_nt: TGTGCCAGCAGCTACACAGGGGGCAATCAGCCCCAGCATTTT
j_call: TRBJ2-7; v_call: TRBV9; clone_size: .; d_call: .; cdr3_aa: CASSPTGSSYEQYF; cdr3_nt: TGTGCCAGCAGCCCTACGGGAAGCTCCTACGAGCAGTACTTC
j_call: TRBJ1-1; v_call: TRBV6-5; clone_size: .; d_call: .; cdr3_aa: CASSYNIWVSGTEAFF; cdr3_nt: TGTGCCAGCAGTTACAATATATGGGTCTCGGGGACTGAAGCTTTCTTT
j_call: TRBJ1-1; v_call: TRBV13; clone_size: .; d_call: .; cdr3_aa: CASSTGGDPLTMNTEAFF; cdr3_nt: TGTGCCAGCAGCACCGGTGGAGACCCCTTAACCATGAACACTGAAGCTTTCTTT
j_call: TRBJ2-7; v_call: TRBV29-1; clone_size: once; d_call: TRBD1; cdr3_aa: CSARQGTYEQYF; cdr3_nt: TGCAGCGCCCGACAGGGGACCTACGAGCAGTACTTC
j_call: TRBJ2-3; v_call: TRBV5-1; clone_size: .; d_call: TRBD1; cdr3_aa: CASSSNPPGQGVTDTQYF; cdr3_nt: TGCGCCAGCAGCTCGAACCCTCCGGGACAGGGGGTCACAGATACGCAGTATTTT
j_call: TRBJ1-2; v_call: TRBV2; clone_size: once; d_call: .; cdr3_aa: CASSEYAAGEFGYGYTF; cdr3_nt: TGTGCCAGCAGTGAATATGCGGCAGGGGAATTTGGCTATGGCTACACCTTC
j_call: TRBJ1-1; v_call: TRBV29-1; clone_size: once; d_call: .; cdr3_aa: CSVARLGGGDTEAFF; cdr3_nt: TGCAGCGTTGCGCGCCTCGGAGGGGGAGACACTGAAGCTTTCTTT
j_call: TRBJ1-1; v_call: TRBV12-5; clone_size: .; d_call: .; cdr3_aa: CASGPGYTEAFF; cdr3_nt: TGTGCTAGTGGTCCAGGGTACACTGAAGCTTTCTTT
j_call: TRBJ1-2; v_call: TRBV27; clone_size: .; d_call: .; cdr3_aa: CASSSRVTLSTFNYGYTF; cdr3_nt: TGTGCCAGCAGTTCCAGAGTTACGCTCTCTACATTTAACTATGGCTACACCTTC
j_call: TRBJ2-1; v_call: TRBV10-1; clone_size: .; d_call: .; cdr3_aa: CASYDRASTYNEQFF; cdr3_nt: TGCGCCAGCTACGACCGGGCATCTACCTACAATGAGCAGTTCTTC
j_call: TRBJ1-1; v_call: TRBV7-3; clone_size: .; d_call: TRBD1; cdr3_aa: CASSLGQGRKAFF; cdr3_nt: TGTGCCAGCAGCTTAGGACAGGGGCGAAAAGCTTTCTTT
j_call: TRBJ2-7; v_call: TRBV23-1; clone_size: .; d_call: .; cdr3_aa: CASSQSLAGPYEQYF; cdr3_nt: TGCGCCAGCAGTCAATCGTTGGCAGGCCCCTACGAGCAGTACTTC
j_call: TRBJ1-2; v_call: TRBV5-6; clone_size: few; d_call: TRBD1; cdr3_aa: CASTVTGAGANYGYTF; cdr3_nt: TGTGCCAGCACCGTTACAGGGGCGGGAGCTAACTATGGCTACACCTTC
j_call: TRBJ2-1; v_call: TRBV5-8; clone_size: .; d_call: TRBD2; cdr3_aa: CASSSMGGRNNEQFF; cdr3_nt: TGTGCCAGCAGCTCAATGGGGGGGAGGAACAATGAGCAGTTCTTC
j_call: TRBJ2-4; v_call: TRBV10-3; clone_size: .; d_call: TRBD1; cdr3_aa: CAISRQGEGNIQYF; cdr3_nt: TGTGCCATCAGTCGACAGGGGGAAGGAAACATTCAGTACTTC
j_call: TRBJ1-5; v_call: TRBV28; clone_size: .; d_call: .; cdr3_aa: CASGTVYNQPQHF; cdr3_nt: TGTGCCAGCGGTACGGTATACAATCAGCCCCAGCATTTT
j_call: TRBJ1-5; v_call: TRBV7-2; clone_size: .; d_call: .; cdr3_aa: CASSPEGYSNQPQHF; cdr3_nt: TGTGCCAGCAGCCCAGAAGGTTATAGCAATCAGCCCCAGCATTTT
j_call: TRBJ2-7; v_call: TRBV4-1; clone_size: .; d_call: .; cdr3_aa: CASSQQAEASYEQYF; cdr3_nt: TGCGCCAGCAGCCAACAGGCCGAGGCCTCCTACGAGCAGTACTTC
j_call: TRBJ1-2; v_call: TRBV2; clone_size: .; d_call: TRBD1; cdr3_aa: CASGNRGNYGYTF; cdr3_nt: TGTGCCAGCGGTAACAGGGGTAACTATGGCTACACCTTC
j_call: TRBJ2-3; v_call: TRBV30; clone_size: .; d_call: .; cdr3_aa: CAWSVGPDTQYF; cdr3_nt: TGTGCCTGGAGTGTAGGCCCAGATACGCAGTATTTT
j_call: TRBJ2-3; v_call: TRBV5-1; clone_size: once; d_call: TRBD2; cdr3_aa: CASTPSGTSGATSTDTQYF; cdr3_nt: TGCGCCAGCACACCTTCAGGGACTAGCGGGGCCACTAGCACAGATACGCAGTATTTT
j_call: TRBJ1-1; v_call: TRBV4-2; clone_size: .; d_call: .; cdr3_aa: CASSQGITGTEAFF; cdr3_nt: TGTGCCAGCAGCCAAGGGATCACGGGGACTGAAGCTTTCTTT
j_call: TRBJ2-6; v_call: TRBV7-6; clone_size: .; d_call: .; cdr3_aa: CASSLEVAGTGANVLTF; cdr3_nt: TGTGCCAGCAGCTTAGAAGTGGCAGGGACTGGGGCCAACGTCCTGACTTTC
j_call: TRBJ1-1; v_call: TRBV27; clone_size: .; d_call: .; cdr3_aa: CASRPPGGNTEAFF; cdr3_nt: TGTGCCAGCAGACCACCTGGGGGGAACACTGAAGCTTTCTTT
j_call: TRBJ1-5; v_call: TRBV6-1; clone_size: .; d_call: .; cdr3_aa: CASRGIGNQPQHF; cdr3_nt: TGTGCCAGCAGGGGGATAGGCAATCAGCCCCAGCATTTT
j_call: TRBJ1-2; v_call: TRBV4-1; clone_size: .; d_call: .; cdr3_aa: CASSQGSGNYGYTF; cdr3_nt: TGCGCCAGCAGCCAGGGTTCTGGTAACTATGGCTACACCTTC
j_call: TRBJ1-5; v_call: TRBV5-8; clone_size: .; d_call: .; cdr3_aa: CASSPAGGQRQPQHF; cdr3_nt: TGTGCCAGCAGCCCGGCCGGGGGGCAACGTCAGCCCCAGCATTTT
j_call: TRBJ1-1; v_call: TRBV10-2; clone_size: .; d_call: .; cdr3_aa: CASSDLPNTEAFF; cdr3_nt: TGCGCCAGCAGTGACCTTCCGAACACTGAAGCTTTCTTT
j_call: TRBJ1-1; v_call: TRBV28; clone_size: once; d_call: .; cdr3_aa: CASRGRPEAFF; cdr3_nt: TGTGCCAGCAGGGGGAGGCCTGAAGCTTTCTTT